The 27 T cell receptor beta chains below all came from one sample that was sequenced in a study of T-cell reconstitution after alpha-beta-depleted transplantation in children. TCRbeta library construction was performed incorporating unique molecular identifiers. A single record per CDR3 protein comes from TCRdb applying MiXCR to the PCR reads. The data show about 310,000 distinct CDR3 sequences, with around 25% seen just once and roughly 9.7% held by the top ten. Specimen: PBMCs, mostly from graft donor cells, collected 180 days after TCRalphabeta/CD19-depleted stem cell transplant. Source of these receptors: a male patient between 5 and 17 years old who had a stem cell transplant for acute lymphoblastic leukemia, so the T cells may come from the graft donor.

The chain joins TRBV9 to TRBJ2-1; TRBD2 aligns across 13 bases. V lost 0 bases and J lost 9; bases outside the gene matches: 3. This CDR3 has 15 residues. Germline CDR1 and CDR2: SGDLS and YYNGEE. Written as DNA, the CDR3 is TGTGCCAGCAGCGTAGATACTAGCGGGAGGGCTGAGCAGTTCTTC. It codes for CASSVDTSGRAEQFF. The complete variable domain, with remaining parts taken from reference TRBV9 and TRBJ2-1, reads DSGVTQTPKHLITATGQRVTLRCSPRSGDLSVYWYQQSLDQGLQFLIQYYNGEERAKGNILERFSAQQFPDLHSELNLSSLELGDSALYFCASSVDTSGRAEQFFGPGTRLTVL.

With regard to this clonotype: One end of the junction does not line up with germline, which may come from a read error. V is TRBV7-9 and J is TRBJ2-7; D gene unclear. Germline CDR1 is SEHNR and CDR2 is FQNEAQ (reference sequence). The CDR3 totals 12 residues. The CDR3 region has the DNA TGTGCCGGCAGCCCCTGGCCCTACGAGCAGTACTTC. As protein: CAGSPWPYEQYF.

The rearrangement joins TRBV4-1 to TRBJ2-1; the D gene could be TRBD1 or TRBD2 (6 bases each). Between the trimmed V and J ends, which lost 2 bases and 6 bases, there was a span of 20 bases. The CDR3 is made up of 17 amino acids. CDR1 MGHRA and CDR2 YSYEKL come from the germline V gene. CDR3 sequence: CASSQQPYGGTINEQFF. The CDR3 nucleotides read TGCGCCAGCAGCCAACAGCCATACGGAGGGACAATCAATGAGCAGTTCTTC.

This clonotype was seen a handful of times. The CDR3 nucleotides read TGTGCCAGCACCCGAGCCGGGACAGGGATCACCGGGGAGCTGTTTTTT. It is translated as CASTRAGTGITGELFF. The chain combines TRBV12-3 or TRBV12-4 with TRBJ2-2; 9 bases agree with TRBD1. The CDR3 length is 16 residues. V lost 7 bases and J lost 4; bases outside the gene matches: 10.

This sequence joins TRBV7-3 and TRBJ2-1; D unclear. This CDR3 has 14 residues. Germline values: CDR1 SGHTA, CDR2 FQGTGA. Trimming removed 3 bases at V and 2 bases at J, with 8 bases between. Here the CDR3 DNA reads TGTGCCAGCAGCTTGGACGCCGCCTACAATGAGCAGTTCTTC. Amino acids: CASSLDAAYNEQFF.

This chain connects TRBV3-1 to TRBJ1-1, with D possibly being TRBD1 (6 bases). With 4 bases removed from V and 7 bases from J, the gap between germline ends came to 16 bases. There are 14 residues in the CDR3. Germline CDR1 is LGHDT and CDR2 is YNNKEL (reference sequence). CDR3 residues: CASSRFQEDSEAFF. CDR3 sequence (DNA): TGTGCCAGCAGCCGATTCCAGGAGGACAGTGAAGCTTTCTTT.

The chain has TRBV5-1 and TRBJ2-1; D gene ambiguous. Germline V CDR1 and CDR2: SGHRS, YFSETQ. The length of the CDR3 is 13 residues. Trimming stripped 4 bases from V and 9 bases from J, with 14 bases between. The CDR3 region has the DNA TGCGCCAGCAGCCCTCTCCCTTTAATTGAGCAGTTCTTC. As protein: CASSPLPLIEQFF.

The chain links TRBV11-3 to TRBJ2-3; no reliable D call. The V gene's germline CDR1 is SGHNT and CDR2 YENEEA. V lost 2 bases and J 0 bases, leaving 12 bases between the germline ends. The CDR3 runs to 16 residues. Here the CDR3 reads CASSLSSAASTDTQYF. CDR3 nucleotide sequence: TGTGCCAGCAGCTTAAGTTCGGCGGCTAGCACAGATACGCAGTATTTT.

The chain recombines TRBV3-1 with TRBJ2-5; 12 bases align to TRBD2. The junction had 4 bases not matched to a gene; V was cut back by 4 bases and J by 1 base. Per germline, CDR1 LGHDT and CDR2 YNNKEL (reference sequence). This CDR3 contains 16 residues. The CDR3 sequence is CASSLRLAGVQETQYF. The CDR3 DNA is TGTGCCAGCAGCCTCCGACTAGCGGGGGTCCAAGAGACCCAGTACTTC.

This clonotype was counted between two and nine times. The CDR3 is CASSLPRARKQYF. CDR3 bases: TGTGCCAGCAGTTTACCCCGGGCGCGAAAGCAGTATTTT. The chain links TRBV27 to TRBJ2-3, with D uncertain. Germline loops: CDR1 MNHEY, CDR2 SMNVEV (reference sequence). V lost 2 bases and J lost 11, with 14 bases in between. CDR3 length: 13 residues.

This clonotype was seen a few times. The chain employs TRBV5-6 and TRBJ2-3, with TRBD2 matching over 8 bases. The CDR3 covers 18 residues. Germline V lookup: CDR1 SGHDT, CDR2 YYEEEE. V trimming: 0 bases; J trimming: 2 bases; junction bases outside the gene matches: 11. This CDR3 is CASSLAWIAGLPTDTQYF. CDR3 in DNA: TGTGCCAGCAGCTTGGCTTGGATAGCGGGACTCCCCACAGATACGCAGTATTTT.

J is TRBJ2-5 and V is TRBV7-6; TRBD2 might be the D (5 bases). Trimming removed 1 base at V and 5 bases at J, with 14 bases between. This CDR3 is 15 amino acids long. In germline, CDR1 is SGHVS, CDR2 FNYEAQ. The CDR3 sequence is CASSLGVLREETQYF. CDR3 bases: TGTGCCAGCAGCTTAGGGGTCCTGAGGGAGGAGACCCAGTACTTC.

This clonotype was detected many times. This sequence joins TRBV20-1 and TRBJ1-5, with D unresolved. The germline V gene has CDR1 DFQATT and CDR2 SNEGSKA (reference sequence). This CDR3 contains 12 residues. V was clipped by 6 bases and J by 9 bases, with 15 bases between them. In DNA form, the CDR3 reads TGCAGTGCCAGTTTAGGCTCGGGGCCCCAGCATTTT. Translated, it gives CSASLGSGPQHF.

Concerning this clonotype itself: A much larger clone lies one base from this, so it may be a read error. The DNA for the CDR3 is TGTGCCAGCAGCTGGACAGCGAACACTGAAGCTTTCTTT. Amino acid sequence: CASSWTANTEAFF. The chain combines TRBV7-3 with TRBJ1-1; possibly TRBD1 for D (6 bases). Germline V gives CDR1 SGHTA, CDR2 FQGTGA. CDR3 length: 13 amino acids. V was cut by 4 bases and J by 1 base, with 7 bases left in between. Together with reference TRBV7-3 and TRBJ1-1, the CDR3 gives the full variable domain: GAGVSQTPSNKVTEKGKYVELRCDPISGHTALYWYRQSLGQGPEFLIYFQGTGAADDSGLPNDRFFAVRPEGSVSTLKIQRTERGDSAVYLCASSWTANTEAFFGQGTRLTVV.

This chain connects TRBV9 to TRBJ2-1; the D gene is possibly TRBD2 (5 bases). The germline gives CDR1 SGDLS, CDR2 YYNGEE. The germline V and J ends were trimmed by 4 bases and 6 bases, with 20 bases remaining between them. The CDR3 length is 16 residues. CDR3 coding DNA: TGTGCCAGCAGCCCGCAGGAACTAGTCGTTTTCAATGAGCAGTTCTTC. Amino acid sequence: CASSPQELVVFNEQFF.

There are a few counts of this clonotype. The genes are TRBV5-1 and TRBJ1-1; weak D call: TRBD1 (6 bases). This CDR3 contains 14 residues. The V and J ends lost 3 bases and 2 bases respectively, with 11 bases between them. The V gene's germline CDR1 is SGHRS and CDR2 YFSETQ. The CDR3, as DNA: TGCGCCAGCAGCTCGGGGACAAAAAACACTGAAGCTTTCTTT. Translated: CASSSGTKNTEAFF.

V is TRBV7-8 and J is TRBJ1-3; no reliable D call. CDR1 is SGHVS and CDR2 is FQNEAQ in the germline V gene. CDR3 size: 14 residues. Trimming shortened V by 2 bases and J by 2 bases, and 7 bases separated the two germline ends. The CDR3 DNA reads as TGTGCCAGCAGCTTATTGACTGCTGGAAACACCATATATTTT. Translation: CASSLLTAGNTIYF.

This rearrangement joins TRBV10-3 to TRBJ2-3; no firm D call. CDR1 is ENHRY and CDR2 is SYGVKD in the germline V gene. The CDR3 is made up of 15 amino acids. Trimming shortened V by 3 bases and J by 6 bases, and 16 bases separated the two germline ends. The CDR3 sequence: CAISDPPTTPDTQYF. In DNA form, the CDR3 reads TGTGCCATCAGTGATCCACCCACTACTCCGGATACGCAGTATTTT.

The chain employs TRBV28 and TRBJ2-5, with TRBD1 matching over 11 bases. V lost 8 bases to trimming and J lost 6 bases; unmatched junction nucleotides: 5. This CDR3 contains 13 residues. CDR1 and CDR2 (germline): MDHEN, SYDVKM. The chain's CDR3 is CASRTGGLKTQYF. CDR3 DNA sequence: TGTGCCAGCCGGACAGGGGGCTTGAAGACCCAGTACTTC.

V gene TRBV27 combines with J gene TRBJ2-7; 12 bases are shared with TRBD1. The CDR3 loop spans 15 amino acids. Losses at the gene ends were 7 bases for V and 7 bases for J; bases not matched to a gene: 11. Germline values: CDR1 MNHEY, CDR2 SMNVEV (reference sequence). CDR3 protein: CASNPGQGARGEQYF. CDR3 DNA sequence: TGTGCCAGCAACCCGGGACAGGGGGCAAGGGGAGAGCAGTACTTC.

This rearrangement joins TRBV20-1 to TRBJ1-5; no reliable D call. This CDR3 contains 15 residues. V was shortened by 3 bases and J by 7 bases, with 19 bases between the two germline ends. Germline values: CDR1 DFQATT, CDR2 SNEGSKA (reference sequence). Here the CDR3 DNA reads TGCAGTGCTAGGTCCACGGTAAGGGAGGAGCAGCCCCAGCATTTT. Protein product: CSARSTVREEQPQHF.

This clonotype was seen more than once but under ten times. CDR3 sequence (DNA): TGTGCCAGCAGCTTCCCGGGAGGGAGAAATACGCAGTATTTT. This codes for CASSFPGGRNTQYF. The genes are TRBV7-6 and TRBJ2-3; TRBD2 agrees at 8 bases. The CDR3 covers 14 residues. V was clipped by 3 bases and J by 7 bases; unmatched bases: 6. CDR1 and CDR2 from the germline V gene are SGHVS and FNYEAQ.

The V gene is TRBV7-8, the J gene TRBJ2-5; D is unresolved. This CDR3 is built from 13 residues. CDR1 is SGHVS, CDR2 FQNEAQ, per germline. V shed 7 bases and J shed 3 bases, with 12 bases lying between them. Here the CDR3 DNA reads TGTGCCAGCAATGGGGTAATCGAAGAGACCCAGTACTTC. Encoded protein: CASNGVIEETQYF. Filled out from reference TRBV7-8 and TRBJ2-5, the complete variable domain reads GAGVSQSPRYKVAKRGQDVALRCDPISGHVSLFWYQQALGQGPEFLTYFQNEAQLDKSGLPSDRFFAERPEGSVSTLKIQRTQQEDSAVYLCASNGVIEETQYFGPGTRLLVL.

This clonotype was found many times. The chain's CDR3 is CASSLAGETQYF. For the CDR3, the DNA is TGCGCCAGCAGCTTGGCCGGAGAGACCCAGTACTTC. The chain uses TRBV5-1 and TRBJ2-5, with D unresolved. V lost 0 bases and J lost 4, with 4 bases in between. The CDR3 sequence is 12 residues long. Germline V lookup: CDR1 SGHRS, CDR2 YFSETQ. Full variable domain (outside the CDR3, taken from reference TRBV5-1 and TRBJ2-5): KAGVTQTPRYLIKTRGQQVTLSCSPISGHRSVSWYQQTPGQGLQFLFEYFSETQRNKGNFPGRFSGRQFSNSRSEMNVSTLELGDSALYLCASSLAGETQYFGPGTRLLVL.

This clonotype occurred a few times. The chain combines TRBV29-1 with TRBJ2-5; either TRBD1 or TRBD2 may fit D (5 bases each). Per germline, CDR1 SQVTM and CDR2 ANQGSEA. Trimming cost V 1 base and J 5 bases, with 11 bases left between them. The CDR3 has 13 residues. The CDR3 region is CSVEGSGTETQYF. The CDR3 DNA follows: TGCAGCGTTGAAGGGTCGGGGACGGAGACCCAGTACTTC.

This clonotype was seen once. The J gene is TRBJ1-4, the V gene TRBV9; D gene ambiguous. From germline, CDR1 is SGDLS and CDR2 YYNGEE. CDR3 length: 17 amino acids. Trimming stripped 2 bases from V and 0 bases from J, with 14 bases between. CDR3 loop: CASSVSTGYATNEKLFF. CDR3 sequence (DNA): TGTGCCAGCAGCGTCTCTACGGGTTATGCAACTAATGAAAAACTGTTTTTT. Together with reference TRBV9 and TRBJ1-4, the CDR3 gives the full variable domain: DSGVTQTPKHLITATGQRVTLRCSPRSGDLSVYWYQQSLDQGLQFLIQYYNGEERAKGNILERFSAQQFPDLHSELNLSSLELGDSALYFCASSVSTGYATNEKLFFGSGTQLSVL.

V gene TRBV5-1 combines with J gene TRBJ2-5; 7 positions match TRBD1. The CDR3 runs to 14 residues. Germline V CDR1 and CDR2: SGHRS, YFSETQ. The junction had 7 bases not matched to a gene; V was cut back by 1 base and J by 7 bases. CDR3 residues: CASSLRQGVGTQYF. In DNA form, the CDR3 reads TGCGCCAGCAGCTTGAGGCAGGGGGTGGGGACCCAGTACTTC.